This T cell receptor beta chain is drawn from a study of cytomegalovirus exposure and HLA in healthy donors. Study context: There were some 380 genotyped donors. Of these, roughly 86% fell in the genetic ancestry cluster associated with self-reported Caucasian donors.

Study results and caveats: Per published reports, the classifier diagnosed cytomegalovirus status with high specificity and sensitivity. A missense variant in DCLRE1C was later tied to TCR beta V- and J-gene trimming. HLA alleles were associated with 16,000 or so TCR beta sequences in a later analysis at 0.05 false discovery rate.

A note on this clone: Its matching antigen is unknown.

This PCR relied on a set of 60 Vbeta primers and 13 Jbeta primers. TCRdb's copy holds only in-frame clones and misses some; the assay was immunoSEQ multiplex PCR. The sample includes approximately 150,000 clones, 68% of them seen just once. V lost 0 bases and J lost 0, with 7 bases in between. This CDR3 region has 15 residues. Germline values: CDR1 SGHRS, CDR2 YFSETQ. The source is a man aged 45-65 years in good health and CMV-seronegative. This rearrangement joins TRBV5-1 to TRBJ1-3; D unresolved. The sequenced material came from PBMCs. The CDR3 nucleotides read TGCGCCAGCAGCTTGGATCCCGGCTCTGGAAACACCATATATTTT. Translating gives CASSLDPGSGNTIYF.